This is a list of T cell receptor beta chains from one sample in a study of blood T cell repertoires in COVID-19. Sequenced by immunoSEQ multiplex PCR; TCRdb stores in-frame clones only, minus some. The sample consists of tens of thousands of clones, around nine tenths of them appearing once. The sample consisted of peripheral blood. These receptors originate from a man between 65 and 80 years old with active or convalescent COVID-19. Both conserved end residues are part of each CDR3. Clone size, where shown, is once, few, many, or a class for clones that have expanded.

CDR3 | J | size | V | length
CASSSPNLAGNQETQYF | TRBJ2-5 | few | TRBV7-2 | 17
CASSEWTSYEKLFF | TRBJ1-4 | once | TRBV25-1 | 14
CASSLTHHSGNTIYF | TRBJ1-3 | . | TRBV4-3 | 15
CASSTGRGNYGYTF | TRBJ1-2 | . | TRBV5-4 | 14
CASRGHSTDTQYF | TRBJ2-3 | . | TRBV9 | 13
CATSDSRGGANVLTF | TRBJ2-6 | . | TRBV24-1 | 15
CSAIGQPEAFF | TRBJ1-1 | few | TRBV20-1 | 11
CASSVHSEQYF | TRBJ2-7 | few | TRBV11-2 | 11
CASSIGPGGAYGYTF | TRBJ1-2 | . | TRBV19 | 15
CASSLRQVRMNAEAFF | TRBJ1-1 | . | TRBV7-9 | 16
CASSLVRAGQGNTIYF | TRBJ1-3 | . | TRBV7-6 | 16
CASSLREAGGSSLHGYTF | TRBJ1-2 | . | TRBV19 | 18
CAWSVQGASGELFF | TRBJ2-2 | . | TRBV30 | 14
CASSLRSGQYNEQFF | TRBJ2-1 | . | TRBV5-5 | 15
CASSPGQTFGGELFF | TRBJ2-2 | . | TRBV6-2/TRBV6-3 | 15
CASSLRDSSPLHF | TRBJ1-6 | . | TRBV12-3/TRBV12-4 | 13
CASSLAGGGYTF | TRBJ1-2 | . | TRBV12-3/TRBV12-4 | 12